Listed below are T cell receptor beta chains from one sample, sequenced in a study of Ad26.COV2.S vaccination and SARS-CoV-2 variants. Data came from immunoSEQ multiplex PCR; TCRdb stores just in-frame clones and leaves some out. The sample contains over 110,000 clones, 80% to 90% of which appear only once. The sample here was peripheral blood, taken after recovery from COVID-19. These receptors were taken from a human donor who had recovered from COVID-19. CDR3s include the opening cysteine and the closing phenylalanine or tryptophan. Fields, in order: clone size, J gene, V gene, D gene, CDR3 DNA, CDR3 protein. D genes are given only for firm matches. The size of a clone is reported for some rows only, either as once, few or many, or as a class for expanded clones.

NA	TRBJ2-1	TRBV5-1	TRBD1	TGCGCCAGCAGCTTTCCGGGACAGCATAATGAGCAGTTCTTC	CASSFPGQHNEQFF
NA	TRBJ2-5	TRBV7-9	NA	TGTGCCAGCAGCTACTCGACAGACCAAGAGACCCAGTACTTC	CASSYSTDQETQYF
NA	TRBJ1-6	TRBV7-9	NA	TGTGCCAGCAGCCGCGGTGGGCTTAATTCACCCCTCCACTTT	CASSRGGLNSPLHF
NA	TRBJ1-2	TRBV29-1	NA	TGCAGCGAAGGAAGCTATGGCTACACCTTC	CSEGSYGYTF
NA	TRBJ2-5	TRBV11-3	NA	TGTGCCAGCAGCCCGAGCCAAGAGACCCAGTACTTC	CASSPSQETQYF
NA	TRBJ2-3	TRBV4-3	NA	TGCGCCAGCAGCCAAACGATAGCCGGCACAGATACGCAGTATTTT	CASSQTIAGTDTQYF
NA	TRBJ1-2	TRBV3-1/TRBV3-2	TRBD1	TGTGCCAGCACCCGGACAGGAGGTTGCTGGGGCTACACCTTC	CASTRTGGCWGYTF
once	TRBJ2-3	TRBV25-1	NA	TGTGCCAGCAGTGCCGGTGGAACAGATACGCAGTATTTT	CASSAGGTDTQYF
NA	TRBJ2-7	TRBV7-8	TRBD1	TGTGCCAGCAGCTCAATGGGACAGGGGAAGGGCTACGAGCAGTACTTC	CASSSMGQGKGYEQYF
NA	TRBJ1-1	TRBV6-1	TRBD1	TGTGCCAGCAGTGCCGGGCCAGGGGGGGGTGGCACTGAAGCTTTCTTT	CASSAGPGGGGTEAFF